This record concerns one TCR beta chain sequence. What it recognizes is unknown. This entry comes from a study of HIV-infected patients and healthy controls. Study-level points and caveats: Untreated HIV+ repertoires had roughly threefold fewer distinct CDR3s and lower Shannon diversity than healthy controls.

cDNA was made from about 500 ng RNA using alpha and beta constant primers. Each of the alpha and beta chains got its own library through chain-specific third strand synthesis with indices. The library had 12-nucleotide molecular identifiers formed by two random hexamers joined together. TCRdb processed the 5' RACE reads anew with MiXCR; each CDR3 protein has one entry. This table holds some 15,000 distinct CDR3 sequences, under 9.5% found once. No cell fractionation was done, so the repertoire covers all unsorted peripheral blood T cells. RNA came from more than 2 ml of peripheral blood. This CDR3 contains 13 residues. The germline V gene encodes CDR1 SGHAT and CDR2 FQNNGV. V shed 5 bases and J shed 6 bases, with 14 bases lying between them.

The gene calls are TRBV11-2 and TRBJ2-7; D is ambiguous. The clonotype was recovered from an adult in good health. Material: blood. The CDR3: CASSRLWAPEQYF. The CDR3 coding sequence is TGTGCCAGCAGCCGCCTATGGGCCCCCGAGCAGTACTTC.